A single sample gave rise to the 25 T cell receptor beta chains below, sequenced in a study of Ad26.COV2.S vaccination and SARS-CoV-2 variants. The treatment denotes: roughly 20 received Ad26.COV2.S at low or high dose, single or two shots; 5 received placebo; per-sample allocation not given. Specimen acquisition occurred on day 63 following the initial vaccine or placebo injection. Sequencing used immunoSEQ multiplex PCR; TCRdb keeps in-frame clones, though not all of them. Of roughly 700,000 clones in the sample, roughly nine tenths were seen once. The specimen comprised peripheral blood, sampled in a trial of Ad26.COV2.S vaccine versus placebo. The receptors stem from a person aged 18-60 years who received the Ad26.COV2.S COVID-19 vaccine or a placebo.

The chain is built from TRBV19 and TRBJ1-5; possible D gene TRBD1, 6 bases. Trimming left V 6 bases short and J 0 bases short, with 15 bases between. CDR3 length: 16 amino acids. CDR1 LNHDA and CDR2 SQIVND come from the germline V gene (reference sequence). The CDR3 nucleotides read TGTGCCAGTAGACCCACAGGGCTCCATAGCAATCAGCCCCAGCATTTT. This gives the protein CASRPTGLHSNQPQHF. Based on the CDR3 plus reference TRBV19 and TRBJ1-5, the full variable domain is DGGITQSPKYLFRKEGQNVTLSCEQNLNHDAMYWYRQDPGQGLRLIYYSQIVNDFQKGDIAEGYSVSREKKESFPLTVTSAQKNPTAFYLCASRPTGLHSNQPQHFGDGTRLSIL.

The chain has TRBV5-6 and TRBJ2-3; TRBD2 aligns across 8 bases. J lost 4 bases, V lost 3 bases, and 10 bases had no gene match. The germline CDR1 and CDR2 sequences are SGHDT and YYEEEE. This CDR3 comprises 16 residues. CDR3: CASSSLAARGADTQYF. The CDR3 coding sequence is TGTGCCAGCAGCTCACTAGCGGCAAGGGGCGCAGATACGCAGTATTTT.

CDR3 in DNA: TGTGCCAGCAGCCTGGAGGGCCAGGAACACAATGAGCAGTTCTTC. This sequence encodes CASSLEGQEHNEQFF. The chain employs TRBV5-4 and TRBJ2-1, with D possibly being TRBD2 (6 bases). With 4 bases removed from V and 5 bases from J, the gap between germline ends came to 16 bases. The germline V gene encodes CDR1 SGHNT and CDR2 YYREEE (reference sequence). This CDR3 has 15 residues.

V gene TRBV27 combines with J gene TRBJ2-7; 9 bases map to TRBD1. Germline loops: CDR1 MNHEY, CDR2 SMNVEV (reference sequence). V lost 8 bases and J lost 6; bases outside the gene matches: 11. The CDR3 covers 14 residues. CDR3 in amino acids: CASATGTGPSEQYF. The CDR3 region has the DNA TGTGCCAGCGCGACCGGGACAGGGCCCTCCGAGCAGTACTTC.

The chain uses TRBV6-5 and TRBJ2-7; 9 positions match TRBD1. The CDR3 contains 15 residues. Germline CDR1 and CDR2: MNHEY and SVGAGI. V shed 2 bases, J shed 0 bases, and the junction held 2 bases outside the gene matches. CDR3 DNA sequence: TGTGCCAGCAGTTACCGGGACAGGGCCTCCTACGAGCAGTACTTC. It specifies CASSYRDRASYEQYF.

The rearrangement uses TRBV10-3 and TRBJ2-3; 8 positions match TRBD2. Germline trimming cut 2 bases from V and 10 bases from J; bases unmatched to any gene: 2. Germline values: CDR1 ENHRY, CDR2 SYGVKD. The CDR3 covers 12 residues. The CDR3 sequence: CAISENSGAQYF. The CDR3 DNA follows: TGTGCCATCAGTGAGAATAGCGGGGCGCAGTATTTT.

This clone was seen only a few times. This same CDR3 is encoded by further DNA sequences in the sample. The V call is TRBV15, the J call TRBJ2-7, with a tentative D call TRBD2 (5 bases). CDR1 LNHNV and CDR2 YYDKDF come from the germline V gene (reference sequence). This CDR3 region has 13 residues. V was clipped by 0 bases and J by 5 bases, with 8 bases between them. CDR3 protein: CATSRDLGDEQYF. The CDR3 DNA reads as TGTGCCACCAGCAGAGATCTCGGGGACGAGCAGTACTTC.

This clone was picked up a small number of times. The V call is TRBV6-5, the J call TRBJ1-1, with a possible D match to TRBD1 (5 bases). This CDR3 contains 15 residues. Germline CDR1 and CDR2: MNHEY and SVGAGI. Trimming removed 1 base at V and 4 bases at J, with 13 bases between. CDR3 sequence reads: CASSYYGGSSTEAFF. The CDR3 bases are TGTGCCAGCAGTTACTACGGGGGATCGAGCACTGAAGCTTTCTTT.

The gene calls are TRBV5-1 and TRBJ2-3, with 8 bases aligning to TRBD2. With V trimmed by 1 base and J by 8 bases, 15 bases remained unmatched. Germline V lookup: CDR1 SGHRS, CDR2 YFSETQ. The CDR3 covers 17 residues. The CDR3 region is CASSLSGGPVSEGTQYF. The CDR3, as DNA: TGCGCCAGCAGCTTGTCGGGAGGGCCTGTAAGTGAGGGTACGCAGTATTTT.

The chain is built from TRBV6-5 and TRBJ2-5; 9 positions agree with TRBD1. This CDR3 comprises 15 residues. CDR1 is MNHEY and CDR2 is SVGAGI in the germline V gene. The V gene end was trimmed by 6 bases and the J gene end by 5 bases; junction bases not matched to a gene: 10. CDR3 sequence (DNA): TGTGCCAGCAGACGGGGACAGGGAGGAATGGAGACCCAGTACTTC. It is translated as CASRRGQGGMETQYF.

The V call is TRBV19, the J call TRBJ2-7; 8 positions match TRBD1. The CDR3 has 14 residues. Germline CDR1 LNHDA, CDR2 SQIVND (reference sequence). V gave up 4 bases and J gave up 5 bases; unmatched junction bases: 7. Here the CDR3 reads CASSRGQGFDEQYF. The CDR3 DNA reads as TGTGCCAGTAGTAGAGGACAGGGATTTGACGAGCAGTACTTC.

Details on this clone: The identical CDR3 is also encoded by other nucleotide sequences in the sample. Written as DNA, the CDR3 is TGTGCCAGCAGCTCCAGGGTGGACTATGGCTACACCTTC. This encodes CASSSRVDYGYTF. The rearrangement joins TRBV5-4 to TRBJ1-2, with a possible D match to TRBD1 (5 bases). The germline CDR1 and CDR2 sequences are SGHNT and YYREEE (reference sequence). V lost 3 bases to trimming and J lost 3 bases, with 9 bases between them. The CDR3 spans 13 residues.

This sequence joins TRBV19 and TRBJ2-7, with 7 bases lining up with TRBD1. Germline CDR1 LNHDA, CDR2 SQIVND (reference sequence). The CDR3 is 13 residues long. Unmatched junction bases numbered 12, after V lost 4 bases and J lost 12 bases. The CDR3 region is CASSTTGTEKLYF. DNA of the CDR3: TGTGCCAGTAGTACAACCGGGACAGAAAAGTTGTACTTC.

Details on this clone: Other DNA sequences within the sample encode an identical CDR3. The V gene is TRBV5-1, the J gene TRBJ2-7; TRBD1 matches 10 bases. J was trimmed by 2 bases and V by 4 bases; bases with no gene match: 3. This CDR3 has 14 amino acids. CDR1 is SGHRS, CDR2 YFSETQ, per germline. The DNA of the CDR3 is TGCGCCAGCAGCCCCGGGACAGGGGCCTACGAGCAGTACTTC. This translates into CASSPGTGAYEQYF.

The CDR3 coding sequence is TGTGCCAGCTCGCCTTACGGGGGGGACACTGAAGCTTTCTTT. As protein: CASSPYGGDTEAFF. The rearrangement joins TRBV18 to TRBJ1-1; D is perhaps TRBD1 (5 bases). Germline V gene data show CDR1 as KGHSH and CDR2 as LQKENI. V lost 6 bases and J lost 3, with 14 bases in between. The CDR3 is 14 residues long. Complete variable domain (other parts from reference TRBV18 and TRBJ1-1): NAGVMQNPRHLVRRRGQEARLRCSPMKGHSHVYWYRQLPEEGLKFMVYLQKENIIDESGMPKERFSAEFPKEGPSILRIQQVVRGDSAAYFCASSPYGGDTEAFFGQGTRLTVV.

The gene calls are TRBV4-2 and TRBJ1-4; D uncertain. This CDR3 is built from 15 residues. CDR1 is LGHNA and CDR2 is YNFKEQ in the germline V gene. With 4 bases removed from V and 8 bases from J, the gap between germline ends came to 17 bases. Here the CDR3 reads CASSPPSRGNEKLFF. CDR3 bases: TGTGCCAGCAGCCCCCCGTCCCGAGGGAACGAAAAACTGTTTTTT.

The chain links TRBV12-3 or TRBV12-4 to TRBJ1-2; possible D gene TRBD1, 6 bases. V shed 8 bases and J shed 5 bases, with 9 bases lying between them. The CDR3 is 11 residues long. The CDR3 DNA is TGTGCCAGCGGGCAGGGGTATGGCTACACCTTC. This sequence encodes CASGQGYGYTF.

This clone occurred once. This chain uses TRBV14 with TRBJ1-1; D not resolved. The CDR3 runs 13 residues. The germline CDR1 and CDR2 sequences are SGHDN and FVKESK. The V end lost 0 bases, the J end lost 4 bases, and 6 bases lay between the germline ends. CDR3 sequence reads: CASSQEYGTEAFF. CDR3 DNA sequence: TGTGCCAGCAGCCAAGAGTACGGCACTGAAGCTTTCTTT.

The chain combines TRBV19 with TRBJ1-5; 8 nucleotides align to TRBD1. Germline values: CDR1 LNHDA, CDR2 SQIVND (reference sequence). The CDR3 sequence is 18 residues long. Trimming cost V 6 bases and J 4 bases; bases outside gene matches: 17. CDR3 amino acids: CASRMGAQRYRGNQPQHF. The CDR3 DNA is TGTGCCAGTAGGATGGGGGCCCAGAGGTACAGGGGGAATCAGCCCCAGCATTTT.

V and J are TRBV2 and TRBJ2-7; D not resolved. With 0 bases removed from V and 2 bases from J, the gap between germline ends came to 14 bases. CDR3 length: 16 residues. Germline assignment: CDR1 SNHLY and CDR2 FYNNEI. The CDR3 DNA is TGTGCCAGCAGTGAAGCCCTTACAGCCCAAGCCTACGAGCAGTACTTC. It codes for CASSEALTAQAYEQYF.

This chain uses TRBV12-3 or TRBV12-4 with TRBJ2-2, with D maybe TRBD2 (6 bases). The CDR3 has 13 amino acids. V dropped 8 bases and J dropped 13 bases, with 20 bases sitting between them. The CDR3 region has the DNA TGTGCCAGCTCCCTGGGGGGTCAGGGTGCGCTGTTTTTT. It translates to CASSLGGQGALFF.

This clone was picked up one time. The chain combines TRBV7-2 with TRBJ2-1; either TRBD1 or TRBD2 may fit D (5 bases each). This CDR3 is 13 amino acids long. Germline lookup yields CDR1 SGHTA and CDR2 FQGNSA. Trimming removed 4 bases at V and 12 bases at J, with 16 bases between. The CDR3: CASSSPGATWQFF. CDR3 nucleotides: TGTGCCAGCAGCTCTCCCGGGGCGACCTGGCAGTTCTTC. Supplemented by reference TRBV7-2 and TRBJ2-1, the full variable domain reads GAGVSQSPSNKVTEKGKDVELRCDPISGHTALYWYRQSLGQGLEFLIYFQGNSAPDKSGLPSDRFSAERTGGSVSTLTIQRTQQEDSAVYLCASSSPGATWQFFGPGTRLTVL.

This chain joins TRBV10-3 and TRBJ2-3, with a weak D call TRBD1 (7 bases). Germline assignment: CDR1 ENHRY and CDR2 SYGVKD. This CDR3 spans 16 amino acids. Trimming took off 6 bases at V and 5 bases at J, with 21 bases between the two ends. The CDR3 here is CAIREGTVAGLDTQYF. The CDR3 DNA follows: TGTGCCATCAGAGAGGGGACAGTGGCGGGATTAGATACGCAGTATTTT.

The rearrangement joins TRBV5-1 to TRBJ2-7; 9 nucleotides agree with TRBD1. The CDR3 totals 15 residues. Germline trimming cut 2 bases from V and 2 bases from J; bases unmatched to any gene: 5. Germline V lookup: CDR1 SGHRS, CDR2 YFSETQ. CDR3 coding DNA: TGCGCCAGCAGCTTCTCCCGGGACAGGGCCTACGAGCAGTACTTC. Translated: CASSFSRDRAYEQYF.

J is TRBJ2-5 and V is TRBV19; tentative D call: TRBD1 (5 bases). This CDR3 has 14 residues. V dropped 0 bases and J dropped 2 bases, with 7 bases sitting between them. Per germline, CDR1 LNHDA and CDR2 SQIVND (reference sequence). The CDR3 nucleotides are TGTGCCAGTAGTATAGATCACAGGCAAGAGACCCAGTACTTC. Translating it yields CASSIDHRQETQYF.